This T cell receptor (beta chain) was captured in a study of blood T cell repertoires in COVID-19. Study summary: From the United States, Italy and Spain came samples of acute and convalescent COVID-19.

Profiled with immunoSEQ multiplex PCR; TCRdb holds only in-frame clones, not every one. This sample has 470,000 or so clones, with approximately 85% found just once. This clone showed up just once. Other nucleotide sequences from this sample produce the same CDR3. Trimming removed 2 bases from V and 1 base from J; junction bases left unmatched: 1. From germline, CDR1 is LNHDA and CDR2 SQIVND (reference sequence). This CDR3 is built from 14 residues. This receptor was taken from a human donor in a cohort sampled during active COVID-19. The rearrangement joins TRBV19 to TRBJ1-1; 7 bases line up with TRBD1. The sample was peripheral blood. CDR3 nucleotide sequence: TGTGCCAGTAGTATAACAGGGGCGAACACTGAAGCTTTCTTT. This gives the protein CASSITGANTEAFF. Looking up the rest from reference TRBV19 and TRBJ1-1 gives the full variable domain: DGGITQSPKYLFRKEGQNVTLSCEQNLNHDAMYWYRQDPGQGLRLIYYSQIVNDFQKGDIAEGYSVSREKKESFPLTVTSAQKNPTAFYLCASSITGANTEAFFGQGTRLTVV.